This T cell receptor beta chain was sequenced in a study of blood T cell repertoires in COVID-19. Study-wide context: Samples representing acute and convalescent COVID-19 were sourced from the United States, Italy and Spain. PBMCs, B-cell-depleted T cells, or T cells provided the cDNA or gDNA that made up the material.

Seattle participants joined during active infection and were tracked over time. Turning to this clone: Other nucleotide sequences in the sample specify the same CDR3.

CDR1 is LNHDA, CDR2 SQIVND, per germline (reference sequence). CDR3 size: 14 residues. V lost 3 bases, J lost 6 bases, and 9 bases lay in between. In the authors' methods: Researchers report that nucleated cell counts were estimated from reference gene primer amplification. This table comes from immunoSEQ multiplex PCR, and its TCRdb copy is limited to in-frame clones, with some not included. That table gives V, J and clone size, and the DNA gave D and trimming. Found here are a few hundred thousand clones, about 87% of them singletons; the top ten hold around 0.92%. This receptor was obtained from a man aged 18 to 29 with COVID-19, enrolled during active disease. Material: peripheral blood. The chain is built from TRBV19 and TRBJ1-6; a possible D gene is TRBD1 (6 bases). Here the CDR3 DNA reads TGTGCCAGTAGTATTTCAGGGGCTAATTCACCCCTCCACTTT. This encodes CASSISGANSPLHF.